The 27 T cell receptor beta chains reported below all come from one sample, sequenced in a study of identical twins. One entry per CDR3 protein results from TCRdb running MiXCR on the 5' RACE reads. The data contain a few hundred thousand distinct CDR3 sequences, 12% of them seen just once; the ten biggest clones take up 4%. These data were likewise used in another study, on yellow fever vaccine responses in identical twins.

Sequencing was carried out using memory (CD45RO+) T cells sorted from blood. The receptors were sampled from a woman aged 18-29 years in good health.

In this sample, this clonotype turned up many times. CDR3 sequence: CASSGSSGGPSSYEQYF. In nucleotides, the CDR3 is TGCGCCAGCAGCGGATCTAGCGGGGGGCCTAGCTCCTACGAGCAGTACTTC. V is TRBV5-1 and J is TRBJ2-7, with TRBD2 matching over 11 bases. This CDR3 is built from 17 residues. CDR1 and CDR2 from the germline V gene are SGHRS and YFSETQ. Trimming took 4 bases from V and 0 from J; bases not matched to a gene: 9.

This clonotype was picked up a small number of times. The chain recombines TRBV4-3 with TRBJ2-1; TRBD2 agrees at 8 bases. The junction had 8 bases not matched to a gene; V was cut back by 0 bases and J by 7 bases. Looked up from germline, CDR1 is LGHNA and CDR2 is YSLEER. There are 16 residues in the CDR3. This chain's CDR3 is CASSQEVGLAPNEQFF. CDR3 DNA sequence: TGCGCCAGCAGCCAAGAAGTTGGACTAGCACCGAATGAGCAGTTCTTC.

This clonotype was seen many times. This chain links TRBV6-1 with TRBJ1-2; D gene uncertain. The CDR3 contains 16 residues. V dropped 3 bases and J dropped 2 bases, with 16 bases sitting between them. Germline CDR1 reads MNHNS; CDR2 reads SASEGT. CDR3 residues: CASSDGPSYLNYGYTF. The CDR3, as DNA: TGTGCCAGCAGTGACGGGCCGTCATACCTAAACTATGGCTACACCTTC.

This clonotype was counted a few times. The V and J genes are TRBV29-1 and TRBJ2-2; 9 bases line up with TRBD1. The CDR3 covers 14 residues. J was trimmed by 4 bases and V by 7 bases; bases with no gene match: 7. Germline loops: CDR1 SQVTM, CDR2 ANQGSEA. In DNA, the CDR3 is TGCAGCGCGTGTCGGGACAGGGTCACCGGGGAGCTGTTTTTT. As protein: CSACRDRVTGELFF.

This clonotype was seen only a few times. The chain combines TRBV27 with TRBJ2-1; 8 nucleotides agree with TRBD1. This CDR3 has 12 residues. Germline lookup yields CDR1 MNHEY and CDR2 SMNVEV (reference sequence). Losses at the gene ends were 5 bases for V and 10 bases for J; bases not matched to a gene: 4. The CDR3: CASSPGGKEQFF. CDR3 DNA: TGTGCCAGCAGTCCAGGGGGCAAGGAGCAGTTCTTC.

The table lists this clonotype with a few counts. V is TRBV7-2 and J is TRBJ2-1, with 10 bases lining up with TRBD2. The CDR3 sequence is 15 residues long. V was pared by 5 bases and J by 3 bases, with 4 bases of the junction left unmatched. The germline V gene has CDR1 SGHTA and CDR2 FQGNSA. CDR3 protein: CASSQLAGFYNEQFF. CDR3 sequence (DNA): TGTGCCAGCAGCCAACTAGCGGGATTCTACAATGAGCAGTTCTTC.

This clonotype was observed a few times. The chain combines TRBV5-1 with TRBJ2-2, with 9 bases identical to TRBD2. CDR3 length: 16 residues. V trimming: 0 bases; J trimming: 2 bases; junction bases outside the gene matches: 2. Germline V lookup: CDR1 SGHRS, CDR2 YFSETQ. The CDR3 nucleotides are TGCGCCAGCAGCTTGGTGACTAGCGGCAACACCGGGGAGCTGTTTTTT. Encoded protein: CASSLVTSGNTGELFF.

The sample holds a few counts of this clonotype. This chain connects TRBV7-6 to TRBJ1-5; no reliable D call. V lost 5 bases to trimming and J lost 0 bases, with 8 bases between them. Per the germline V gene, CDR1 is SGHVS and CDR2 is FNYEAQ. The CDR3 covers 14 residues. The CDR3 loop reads CASSDPYSNQPQHF. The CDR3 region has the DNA TGTGCCAGCAGCGATCCGTATAGCAATCAGCCCCAGCATTTT. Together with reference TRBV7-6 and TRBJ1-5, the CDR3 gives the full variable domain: GAGVSQSPRYKVTKRGQDVALRCDPISGHVSLYWYRQALGQGPEFLTYFNYEAQQDKSGLPNDRFSAERPEGSISTLTIQRTEQRDSAMYRCASSDPYSNQPQHFGDGTRLSIL.

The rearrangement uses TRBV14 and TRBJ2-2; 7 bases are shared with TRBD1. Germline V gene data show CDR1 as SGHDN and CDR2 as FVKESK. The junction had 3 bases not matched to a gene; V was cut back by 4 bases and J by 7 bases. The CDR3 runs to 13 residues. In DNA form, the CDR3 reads TGTGCCAGCAGCCCCCAGGGGGTCGGGGAGCTGTTTTTT. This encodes CASSPQGVGELFF. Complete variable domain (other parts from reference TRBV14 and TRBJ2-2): EAGVTQFPSHSVIEKGQTVTLRCDPISGHDNLYWYRRVMGKEIKFLLHFVKESKQDESGMPNNRFLAERTGGTYSTLKVQPAELEDSGVYFCASSPQGVGELFFGEGSRLTVL.

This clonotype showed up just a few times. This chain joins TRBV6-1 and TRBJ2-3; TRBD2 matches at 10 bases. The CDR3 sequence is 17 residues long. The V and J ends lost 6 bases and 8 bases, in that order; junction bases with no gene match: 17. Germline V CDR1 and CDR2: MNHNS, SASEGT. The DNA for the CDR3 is TGTGCCAGCAGGACCCCTGGTGGCCTAGCGGGGGAAGGTACGCAGTATTTT. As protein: CASRTPGGLAGEGTQYF.

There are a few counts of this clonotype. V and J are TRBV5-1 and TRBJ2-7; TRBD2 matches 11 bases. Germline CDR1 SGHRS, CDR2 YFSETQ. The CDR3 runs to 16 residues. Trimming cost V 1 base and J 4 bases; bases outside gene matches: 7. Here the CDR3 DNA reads TGCGCCAGCAGCTTGTCACTAGCGGGGGTGATATACGAGCAGTACTTC. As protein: CASSLSLAGVIYEQYF.

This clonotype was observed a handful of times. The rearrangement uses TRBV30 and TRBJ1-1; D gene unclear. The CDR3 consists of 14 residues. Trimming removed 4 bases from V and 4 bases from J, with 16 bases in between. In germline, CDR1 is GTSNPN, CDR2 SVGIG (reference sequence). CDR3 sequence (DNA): TGTGCCTGGACACATGGCGGGAAGGTCACTGAAGCTTTCTTT. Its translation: CAWTHGGKVTEAFF.

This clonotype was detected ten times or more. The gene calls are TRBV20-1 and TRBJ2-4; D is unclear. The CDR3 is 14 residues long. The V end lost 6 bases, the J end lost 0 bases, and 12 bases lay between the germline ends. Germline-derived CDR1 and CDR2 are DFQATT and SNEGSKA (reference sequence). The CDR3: CSAAPQLAKNIQYF. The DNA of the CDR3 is TGCAGTGCCGCCCCACAGCTAGCCAAAAACATTCAGTACTTC.

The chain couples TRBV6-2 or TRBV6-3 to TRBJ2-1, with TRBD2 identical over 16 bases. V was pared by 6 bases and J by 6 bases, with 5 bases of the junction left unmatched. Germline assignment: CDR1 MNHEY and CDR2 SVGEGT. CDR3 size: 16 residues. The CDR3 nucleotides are TGTGCCAGCAGCCTGGGACTAGCGGGAGGGCCCAATGAGCAGTTCTTC. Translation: CASSLGLAGGPNEQFF.

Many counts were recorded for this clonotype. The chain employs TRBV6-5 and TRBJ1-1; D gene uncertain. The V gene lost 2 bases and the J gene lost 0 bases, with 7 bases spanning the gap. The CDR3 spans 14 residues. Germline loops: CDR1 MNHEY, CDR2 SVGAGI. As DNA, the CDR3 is TGTGCCAGCAGTTACAAGAGACTGAACACTGAAGCTTTCTTT. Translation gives CASSYKRLNTEAFF.

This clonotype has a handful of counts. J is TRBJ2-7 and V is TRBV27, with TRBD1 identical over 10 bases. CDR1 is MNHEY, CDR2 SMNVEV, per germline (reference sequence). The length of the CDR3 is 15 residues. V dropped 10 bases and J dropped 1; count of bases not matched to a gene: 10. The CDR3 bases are TGTGCCACCCCTTTTGGGGGACAGGGGTCCTACGAGCAGTACTTC. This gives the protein CATPFGGQGSYEQYF.

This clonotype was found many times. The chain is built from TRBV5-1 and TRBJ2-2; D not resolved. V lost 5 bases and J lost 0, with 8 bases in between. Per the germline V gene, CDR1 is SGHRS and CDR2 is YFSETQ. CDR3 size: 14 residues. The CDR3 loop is CASRKAANTGELFF. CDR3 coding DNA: TGCGCCAGCAGAAAGGCTGCGAACACCGGGGAGCTGTTTTTT.

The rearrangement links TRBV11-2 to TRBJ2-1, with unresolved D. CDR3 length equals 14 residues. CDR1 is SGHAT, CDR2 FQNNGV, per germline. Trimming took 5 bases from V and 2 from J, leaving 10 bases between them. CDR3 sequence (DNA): TGTGCCAGCAGCACCCGTCCACCCTACAATGAGCAGTTCTTC. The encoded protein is CASSTRPPYNEQFF.

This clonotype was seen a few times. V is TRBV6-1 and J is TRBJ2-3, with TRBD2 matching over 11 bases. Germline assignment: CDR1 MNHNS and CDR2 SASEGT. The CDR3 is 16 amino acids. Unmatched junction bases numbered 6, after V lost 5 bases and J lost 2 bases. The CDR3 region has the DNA TGTGCCAGCAGTCGGTCTAGCGGGGGGCCCACAGATACGCAGTATTTT. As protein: CASSRSSGGPTDTQYF.

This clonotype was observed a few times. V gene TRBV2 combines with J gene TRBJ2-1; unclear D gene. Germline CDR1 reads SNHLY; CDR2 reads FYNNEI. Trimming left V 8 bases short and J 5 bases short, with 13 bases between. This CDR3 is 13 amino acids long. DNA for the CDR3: TGTGCCAGCCGGCTCGGCGGTAACAATGAGCAGTTCTTC. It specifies CASRLGGNNEQFF.

In DNA form, the CDR3 reads TGTGCCAGCAGCTTAGTGTCTAGGAGAACAGATACGCAGTATTTT. Amino acid sequence: CASSLVSRRTDTQYF. The rearrangement joins TRBV7-2 to TRBJ2-3; D gene unclear. Between the trimmed V and J ends, which lost 1 base and 3 bases, there was a span of 11 bases. The CDR3 loop spans 15 amino acids. Per germline, CDR1 SGHTA and CDR2 FQGNSA. The full variable domain, in which reference TRBV7-2 and TRBJ2-3 provide the parts outside the CDR3, is GAGVSQSPSNKVTEKGKDVELRCDPISGHTALYWYRQSLGQGLEFLIYFQGNSAPDKSGLPSDRFSAERTGGSVSTLTIQRTQQEDSAVYLCASSLVSRRTDTQYFGPGTRLTVL.

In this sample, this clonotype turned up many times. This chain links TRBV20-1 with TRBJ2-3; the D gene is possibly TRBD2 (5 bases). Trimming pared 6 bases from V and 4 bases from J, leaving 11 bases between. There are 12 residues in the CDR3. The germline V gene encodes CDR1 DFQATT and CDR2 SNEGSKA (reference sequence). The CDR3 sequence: CSAKDGADTQYF. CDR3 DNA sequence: TGCAGTGCCAAGGACGGGGCAGATACGCAGTATTTT.

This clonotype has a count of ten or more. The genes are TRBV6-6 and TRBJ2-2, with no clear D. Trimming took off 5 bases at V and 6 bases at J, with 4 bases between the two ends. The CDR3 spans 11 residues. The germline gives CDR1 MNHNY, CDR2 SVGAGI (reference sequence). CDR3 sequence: CASSQAGELFF. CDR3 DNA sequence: TGTGCCAGCAGTCAGGCCGGGGAGCTGTTTTTT.

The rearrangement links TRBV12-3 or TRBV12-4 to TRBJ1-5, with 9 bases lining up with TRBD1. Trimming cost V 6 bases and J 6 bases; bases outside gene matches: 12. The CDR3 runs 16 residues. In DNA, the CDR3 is TGTGCCAGCAGATTTGACAGGGGGATCTTCAGTCAGCCCCAGCATTTT. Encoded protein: CASRFDRGIFSQPQHF.

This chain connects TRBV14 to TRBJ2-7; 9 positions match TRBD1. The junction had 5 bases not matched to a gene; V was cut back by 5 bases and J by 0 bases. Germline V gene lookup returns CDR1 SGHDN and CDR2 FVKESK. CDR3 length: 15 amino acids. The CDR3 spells CASSAGTGFSYEQYF. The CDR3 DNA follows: TGTGCCAGCAGCGCCGGGACAGGGTTCTCCTACGAGCAGTACTTC.

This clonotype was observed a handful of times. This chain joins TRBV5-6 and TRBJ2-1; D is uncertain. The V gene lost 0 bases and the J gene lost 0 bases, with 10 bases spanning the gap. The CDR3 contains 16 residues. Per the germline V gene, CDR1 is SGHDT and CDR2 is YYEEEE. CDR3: CASSLAGKGSYNEQFF. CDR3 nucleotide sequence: TGTGCCAGCAGCTTGGCAGGAAAGGGCTCCTACAATGAGCAGTTCTTC.

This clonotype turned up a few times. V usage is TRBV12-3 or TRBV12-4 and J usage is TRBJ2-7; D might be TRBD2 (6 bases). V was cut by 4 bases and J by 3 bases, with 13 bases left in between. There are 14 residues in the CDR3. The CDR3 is CASSSGLALYEQYF. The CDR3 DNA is TGTGCCAGCAGTTCGGGACTTGCCCTCTACGAGCAGTACTTC.